This T cell receptor beta chain is drawn from a study of PD-1 blockade in mismatch repair-deficient tumors (dated by TCRdb to about 2017). At the level of the whole study: Between September 2013 and September 2016, the trial enrolled 70 to 100 consecutive patients with approximately twelve mismatch repair-deficient cancer types, every one of whom had been previously treated and was progressing. Tumor-associated T cell clones in the peripheral blood of patients responding to PD-1 blockade were tracked using deep sequencing of TCR CDR3 regions.

The method was the immunoSEQ multiplex PCR assay. The source is immuneACCESS, and TCRdb retained only in-frame sequences with V and J called. Part of the clones is not carried over; for the studies checked, unresolved V genes explain less than half of this, and the remainder is unexplained. In this sample the table shows approximately 40,000 clones, about four fifths of which occur a single time. The top ten hold 22% of the sample. The CDR3 contains 13 residues, cysteine and phenylalanine counted. The sequence is cut down to CDR3 DNA, 39 bases in frame from base 1. Based on the germline V gene, the CDR1 and CDR2 sequences are SNHLY and FYNNEI. V trim: 6 bases; J trim: 7 bases; unmatched bases: 4. Study-level results and caveats: Clones residing in the tumor, which were often undetectable in blood before treatment, expanded quickly after pembrolizumab and then contracted, generally before radiologic responses.

Mismatch repair deficiency in every enrolled patient was established by polymerase chain reaction or immunohistochemistry. TCR sequencing was performed for a few patients who responded to pembrolizumab therapy. The phase II trial prospectively tested pembrolizumab PD-1 blockade in advanced mismatch repair-deficient cancers regardless of tissue of origin. Peripheral blood T cell samples were collected serially, before PD-1 blockade began and at several time points afterward. Blood sampling times were reported as weeks after the first pembrolizumab dose. Concerning this clone: Which antigen it targets is not known. Base qualities are not at hand, and no much larger clone is one base apart.

This chain is built from TRBV2 and TRBJ2-4; 9 junctional bases match TRBD1. Sample: peripheral blood, taken 4 weeks after starting pembrolizumab. This receptor was taken from an adult with mismatch repair-deficient cancer. DNA sequence: TGTGCCAGCAGAACAGGGGGCGCGAACATTCAGTACTTC. This yields the protein CASRTGGANIQYF. Reference TRBV2 and TRBJ2-4 proteins supply the regions before and after the CDR3; the full variable domain is: EPEVTQTPSHQVTQMGQEVILRCVPISNHLYFYWYRQILGQKVEFLVSFYNNEISEKSEIFDDQFSVERPDGSNFTLKIRSTKLEDSAMYFCASRTGGANIQYFGAGTRLSVL.